Here is one TCR beta chain with its context. These data come from a study of blood T cell repertoires in COVID-19. Overall study: Material from acute and convalescent COVID-19 was sourced from the United States, Italy and Spain. Sample material is recorded as cDNA or gDNA derived from T cells, B-cell-depleted T cells, or PBMCs.

Looked up from germline, CDR1 is SGHRS and CDR2 is YFSETQ. Trimming cost V 4 bases and J 9 bases; bases outside gene matches: 7. The CDR3 length is 13 residues. As originally analysed: How many nucleated cells were present was estimated from reference gene primer amplification. Assay: immunoSEQ multiplex PCR; the TCRdb copy retains only in-frame clones and omits some. Clone size and V and J calls were adopted from that table, with D and trimming inferred from the DNA. The sample has some 180,000 clones; 70% to 90% are singletons. The rearrangement joins TRBV5-1 to TRBJ2-4; 7 bases fit TRBD2. The sequenced material came from peripheral blood. The TCR was taken from an elderly woman with COVID-19, enrolled during active disease. CDR3 amino acids: CASSVGLEAIQYF. CDR3 sequence (DNA): TGCGCCAGCAGCGTCGGACTAGAGGCCATTCAGTACTTC.